What follows describes a single TCR beta chain. This clonotype was observed a handful of times. The target of this receptor is not known. The record has no base qualities; no much larger clone is one base away. This specimen belongs to a study of response to subunit inactivated influenza vaccine listed by TCRdb under 2018. General notes on the study: The study used deep quantitative T cell receptor repertoire profiling to track responses to a trivalent subunit inactivated influenza vaccine. Study-wide findings and limitations: The authors suggested that each seasonal influenza vaccination may recruit only a limited number of new T cells.

The CDR3 runs 16 residues from the cysteine to the phenylalanine. This entry keeps only the CDR3 DNA: 48 bases, framed from base 1. At the junction V is shortened by 8 bases and J by 0 bases, with 19 bases in between. To prepare the library, RT-PCR was applied. These reads were obtained on an Illumina HiSeq 2500. TCRdb took the public reads, trimmed them with fastp at Q25, ran MiXCR for clone calling and kept in-frame beta chains. For every CDR3 protein sequence, its rows merge into one entry that carries the most common genes and DNA. Within this sample are 800,000 or so distinct CDR3 sequences, with roughly 20% of them counted one time only. The ten most abundant clones make up 10% of the sample.

Sequences were derived from PBMCs from blood, sampled about 5 days after vaccination. The origin of this receptor is a man aged 45 to 65 who received an inactivated influenza vaccine. Donor details come from another sample of the same person, matched by shared clones. The V and J genes are TRBV12-3 or TRBV12-4 and TRBJ1-1; the D region possibly corresponds to TRBD1 (6 bases align). The DNA is TGTGCCAGCGGTCAGCCCGGGGGGCTAATGAACACTGAAGCTTTCTTT. This sequence encodes CASGQPGGLMNTEAFF.